The present entry profiles one T cell receptor beta chain with its context. This specimen comes from a study of cytomegalovirus exposure and HLA in healthy donors. CDR3 size: 18 residues. The germline gives CDR1 LNHDA, CDR2 SQIVND (reference sequence). Unmatched junction bases numbered 14, after V lost 3 bases and J lost 0 bases. PCR involved 60 Vbeta and 13 Jbeta primers. The assay was immunoSEQ multiplex PCR, and TCRdb's table has in-frame clones only and misses some. The sample lists roughly 150,000 clones, roughly 82% occurring once. V and J are TRBV19 and TRBJ2-7; 7 bases match TRBD2. What was sequenced was PBMCs. This TCR was sampled from a man aged 30 to 39 in good health and CMV-seronegative. The CDR3 nucleotides are TGTGCCAGTAGTATTGGTCCCGCCGGGCGGACTAGCTCCTACGAGCAGTACTTC. Its protein is CASSIGPAGRTSSYEQYF.